These T cell receptor beta chains were read from a single sample in a study of T cells in localized non-small cell lung cancer. TCRdb keeps only in-frame clones here, not all; method: immunoSEQ multiplex PCR. The sample consists of 35,000 to 45,000 clones, more than 65% of them appearing once. The starting material was peripheral blood, obtained before any cancer treatment. These receptors all come from a male donor at least 60 years old with stage III squamous cell lung carcinoma. The CDR3 runs from the conserved cysteine through the conserved F or W. The order of the fields is D gene, clone size, J gene, V gene, CDR3 DNA, CDR3 protein. A D gene is named only where the DNA matches it firmly. For some rows the clone size is stated as once, few or many, or as a class when expanded; others skip it.

>NA|NA|TRBJ2-7|TRBV27
TGTGCCAGCAGTTTATCTGGCGGGACCACCTACGAGCAGTACTTC
CASSLSGGTTYEQYF
>TRBD2|once|TRBJ2-1|TRBV25-1
TGTGCCAGCAGCCTTAGCGGGAGTTACAATGAGCAGTTCTTC
CASSLSGSYNEQFF
>NA|NA|TRBJ1-1|TRBV5-4
TGTGCCAGCAGGGAGGGACCCACCGGGGTAGCTTTCTTT
CASREGPTGVAFF
>TRBD2|NA|TRBJ2-1|TRBV6-4
TGTGCCAGCAGCCCTTGGACTAGCGGGGTTGGAGAGCAGTTCTTC
CASSPWTSGVGEQFF
>TRBD1|NA|TRBJ2-1|TRBV5-5
TGTGCCAGCAGCTCTTCATACAGGGGGAACTACAATGAGCAGTTCTTC
CASSSSYRGNYNEQFF
>NA|NA|TRBJ2-7|TRBV2
TGTGCCAGCAGCATTACTAGTTATCTGAGCGAGCAGTACTTC
CASSITSYLSEQYF
>NA|NA|TRBJ2-1|TRBV19
TGTGCCAGTAGCGGGAGCGTTGAGCAGTTCTTC
CASSGSVEQFF
>NA|NA|TRBJ2-1|TRBV5-1
TGCGCCAGCAGCCCGCCGGCGGGACTGGAGAATGAGCAGTTCTTC
CASSPPAGLENEQFF
>NA|NA|TRBJ1-1|TRBV5-4
TGTGCCAGCAGCTTGGAGGGTCCGAACACTGAAGCTTTCTTT
CASSLEGPNTEAFF
>NA|NA|TRBJ1-4|TRBV30
TGTGCCTGGAGTGTACGAGGGATTAATGAAAAACTGTTTTTT
CAWSVRGINEKLFF
>NA|NA|TRBJ2-5|TRBV7-6
TGTGCCAGCAGCTTAACGGTCCTACAATCGGAGACCCAGTACTTC
CASSLTVLQSETQYF
>TRBD1|NA|TRBJ1-5|TRBV7-8
TGTGCCAGCAGCCCGCAGGGGGCCCTCCCCCAGCCCCAGCATTTT
CASSPQGALPQPQHF
>NA|NA|TRBJ2-7|TRBV6-5
TGTGCCAGCAGTTACCACGTGGAAGCCTACGAGCAGTACTTC
CASSYHVEAYEQYF
>TRBD1|NA|TRBJ2-3|TRBV6-5
TGTGCCAGCTCCCGGGACAGACGCACAGATACGCAGTATTTT
CASSRDRRTDTQYF
>TRBD1|NA|TRBJ2-7|TRBV19
TGTGCCAGTAAAAGATCGGGACAGATCGGGGAGCAGTACTTC
CASKRSGQIGEQYF
>NA|NA|TRBJ2-1|TRBV5-1
TGCGCCAGCAGCTTCGCGGAGTTGTACAATGAGCAGTTCTTC
CASSFAELYNEQFF
>TRBD2|NA|TRBJ2-5|TRBV5-1
TGCGCCAGCAGCTTGGGTGGTAGCGGGGAAGAGACCCAGTACTTC
CASSLGGSGEETQYF
>TRBD2|NA|TRBJ2-1|TRBV27
TGTGCCACCCAATCCGGGACTAGCTGGAATGAGCAGTTCTTC
CATQSGTSWNEQFF
>TRBD1|NA|TRBJ2-2|TRBV5-4
TGTGCCAGCAGCTCCAGACCCGGGACAGGGAACACCGGGGAGCTGTTTTTT
CASSSRPGTGNTGELFF
>NA|NA|TRBJ1-2|TRBV11-2
TGTGCCAGCAGCCGTGACCTGGCGAACTATGGCTACACCTTC
CASSRDLANYGYTF
>NA|NA|TRBJ2-3|TRBV10-3
TGTGCCATCAGTGTAAGGGACGGTACGCAGTATTTT
CAISVRDGTQYF
>NA|NA|TRBJ2-7|TRBV11-2
TGTGCCAGCAGCCAGGGGTTCTCCTACGAGCAGTACTTC
CASSQGFSYEQYF
>TRBD1|few|TRBJ2-7|TRBV7-9
TGTGCCAGCAGCCTAGGGACAGTCCCTCCCTACGAGCAGTACTTC
CASSLGTVPPYEQYF
>NA|NA|TRBJ2-7|TRBV9
TGTGCCAGCAGCGCCGCGACAGAGAGTTACGAGCAGTACTTC
CASSAATESYEQYF
>NA|NA|TRBJ1-6|TRBV7-2
TGTGCCAGCAGCTTGACCCGGGACGGTAATTCACCCCTCCACTTT
CASSLTRDGNSPLHF
>NA|once|TRBJ2-7|TRBV6-1
TGTGCCATAGCAAAGGCGGGCCTACCCTACGAGCAGTACTTC
CAIAKAGLPYEQYF
>NA|NA|TRBJ2-6|TRBV5-1
TGCGCCAGCAGCCCACAGAGGTCAGGGGCCAACGTCCTGACTTTC
CASSPQRSGANVLTF
>NA|NA|TRBJ2-1|TRBV7-7
TGTGCCAGCAGCTTAGCCGACGACATCATTGAGCAGTTCTTC
CASSLADDIIEQFF
>NA|NA|TRBJ2-7|TRBV6-5
TGTGCCAGCAGTTACTCCCCGGGCCCATACGAGCAGTACTTC
CASSYSPGPYEQYF
>NA|NA|TRBJ1-4|TRBV7-9
TGTGCCAGCAGCGCTGGGGGTGGCATTAATGAAAAACTGTTTTTT
CASSAGGGINEKLFF
>NA|few|TRBJ1-2|TRBV5-4
TGTGCCAGCAGCTTGGAGGGCAGTTCCTATGGCTACACCTTC
CASSLEGSSYGYTF
>NA|NA|TRBJ2-1|TRBV7-9
TGTGCCAGCAGCCCGCCCGACCTAAATGAGCAGTTCTTC
CASSPPDLNEQFF
>NA|once|TRBJ2-6|TRBV4-1
TGCGCCAGCAGCCAAGATCGAGACAGCTCTGGGGCCAACGTCCTGACTTTC
CASSQDRDSSGANVLTF
>NA|NA|TRBJ2-5|TRBV9
TGTGCCAGCAGCGTAGCCGAGACCCAGTACTTC
CASSVAETQYF
>TRBD1|NA|TRBJ1-1|TRBV5-5
TGTGCCAGCAGCTTGGGGCCCCAGGGGGGCACTGAAGCTTTCTTT
CASSLGPQGGTEAFF
>TRBD2|NA|TRBJ2-2|TRBV5-1
TGCGCCAGCAGCTCCCTAGCGGGAAACACCGGGGAGCTGTTTTTT
CASSSLAGNTGELFF
>TRBD1|NA|TRBJ2-7|TRBV11-2
TGTGCCAGCAGCAGGACAGGGGGCCCCTACGAGCAGTACTTC
CASSRTGGPYEQYF
>TRBD1|NA|TRBJ2-5|TRBV27
TGTGCCAGCAGCGACTCCCGGACAGGGGAAGGGGAGACCCAGTACTTC
CASSDSRTGEGETQYF
>TRBD1|NA|TRBJ2-3|TRBV4-1
TGCGCCAGCAGCCATTTGGGCCGGGACAGGGGGCGAGGAGATACGCAGTATTTT
CASSHLGRDRGRGDTQYF
>NA|once|TRBJ1-6|TRBV6-5
TGTGCCAGCAGTTACGAAAGGGCCGATAATTCACCCCTCCACTTT
CASSYERADNSPLHF
>TRBD1|NA|TRBJ1-2|TRBV5-1
TGCGCCAGCAGCCCGGACGGACAGGGTTTTGGCTACACCTTC
CASSPDGQGFGYTF
>NA|NA|TRBJ1-2|TRBV2
TGTGCCAGCAGTCCTCTTGGAGATAACTATGGCTACACCTTC
CASSPLGDNYGYTF
>TRBD2|NA|TRBJ2-5|TRBV7-2
TGTGCCAGCAGCCGACTAGCGGGGAAGACCCAGTACTTC
CASSRLAGKTQYF
>TRBD1|few|TRBJ1-1|TRBV5-5
TGTGCCAGCAGCAGTGGGACAGGGTCGAACACTGAAGCTTTCTTT
CASSSGTGSNTEAFF
>NA|NA|TRBJ2-5|TRBV7-2
TGTGCCAGCAGCTTAGGGCCCGAGACCCAGTACTTC
CASSLGPETQYF
>NA|NA|TRBJ2-1|TRBV6-5
TGTGCCAGCACTTTAAGGAATGAGCAGTTCTTC
CASTLRNEQFF
>NA|NA|TRBJ2-2|TRBV18
TGTGCCAGCTCCGCGAACACCGGGGAGCTGTTTTTT
CASSANTGELFF
>NA|once|TRBJ1-2|TRBV5-1
TGCGCCAGCAGCTTGCTAGGGGGTGCGAGCTATGGCTACACCTTC
CASSLLGGASYGYTF
>NA|NA|TRBJ1-5|TRBV7-9
TGTGCCAGCAGCTTAGATGATAGCAATCAGCCCCAGCATTTT
CASSLDDSNQPQHF
>NA|NA|TRBJ2-3|TRBV4-2
TGTGCCAGCAGCCAAAAAGCTAGCACAGATACGCAGTATTTT
CASSQKASTDTQYF
>TRBD2|few|TRBJ2-1|TRBV9
TGTGCCAGCAGCGCTGGGACTAGGACCGGTGAGCAGTTCTTC
CASSAGTRTGEQFF
>TRBD1|once|TRBJ1-1|TRBV11-2
TGTGCCAGCAGCCAAAGACAGGGTTACACTGAAGCTTTCTTT
CASSQRQGYTEAFF
>TRBD1|NA|TRBJ2-3|TRBV5-1
TGCGCCAGCAGCAGGTACCGGGACAGTCTTGATACGCAGTATTTT
CASSRYRDSLDTQYF